These 25 T cell receptor beta chains share one sample of origin, sequenced in a study of blood T cell repertoires in COVID-19. TCRdb's table, derived via immunoSEQ multiplex PCR, lists solely in-frame clones and lacks some. The repertoire holds hundreds of thousands of clones, with roughly 90% as singletons. What was sequenced was peripheral blood. The receptors were gathered from a woman aged 25 to 39 with COVID-19, enrolled during active disease.

This chain uses TRBV18 with TRBJ2-2; 7 bases align to TRBD2. This CDR3 comprises 16 residues. Germline CDR1 is KGHSH and CDR2 is LQKENI. Trimming cost V 3 bases and J 0 bases; bases outside gene matches: 4. CDR3 loop: CASSPLLATNTGELFF. The CDR3 nucleotides read TGTGCCAGCTCACCCCTACTAGCGACGAACACCGGGGAGCTGTTTTTT.

The chain has TRBV2 and TRBJ2-1, with TRBD2 identical over 16 bases. The CDR3 totals 17 residues. The J segment lost 4 bases and the V segment lost 6 bases, leaving 6 bases of the junction unmatched. Germline V gene data show CDR1 as SNHLY and CDR2 as FYNNEI. The CDR3 DNA reads as TGTGCCAGCAGGGGACTAGCGGGAGGGCCAGGGTACAATGAGCAGTTCTTC. Translated, it gives CASRGLAGGPGYNEQFF. Using reference TRBV2 and TRBJ2-1 for the parts outside the CDR3, the full variable domain is EPEVTQTPSHQVTQMGQEVILRCVPISNHLYFYWYRQILGQKVEFLVSFYNNEISEKSEIFDDQFSVERPDGSNFTLKIRSTKLEDSAMYFCASRGLAGGPGYNEQFFGPGTRLTVL.

The chain recombines TRBV4-3 with TRBJ2-5; TRBD2 aligns across 10 bases. CDR1 is LGHNA and CDR2 is YSLEER in the germline V gene. V dropped 1 base and J dropped 5; count of bases not matched to a gene: 10. The CDR3 has 17 residues. The CDR3 reads CASSQAPLAGLGETQYF. As DNA, the CDR3 is TGCGCCAGCAGCCAAGCTCCACTAGCGGGGCTCGGGGAGACCCAGTACTTC.

This clone was counted a single time. The chain joins TRBV11-3 to TRBJ2-2; 8 nucleotides agree with TRBD1. Trimming at V came to 6 bases and at J to 2 bases, leaving 8 bases not matched to a gene. This CDR3 is built from 16 residues. Germline CDR1 reads SGHNT; CDR2 reads YENEEA. CDR3 in amino acids: CASRDRTGRNTGELFF. The CDR3 coding sequence is TGTGCCAGCAGGGATCGGACAGGGAGAAACACCGGGGAGCTGTTTTTT.

The sample holds one count of this clone. The V call is TRBV2, the J call TRBJ2-7; TRBD2 agrees at 7 bases. The CDR3 loop spans 14 amino acids. V was clipped by 6 bases and J by 4 bases; unmatched bases: 9. Germline CDR1 reads SNHLY; CDR2 reads FYNNEI. The CDR3 DNA reads TGTGCCAGCAGGCCAGGCGGGAGCCGGTACGAGCAGTACGTC. Translated: CASRPGGSRYEQYV.

This chain joins TRBV4-3 and TRBJ2-7; TRBD1 matches 12 bases. CDR3 length equals 17 residues. The J segment lost 4 bases and the V segment lost 0 bases, leaving 7 bases of the junction unmatched. Germline values: CDR1 LGHNA, CDR2 YSLEER. CDR3 loop: CASSQDLGTGGFYEQYF. The CDR3 bases are TGCGCCAGCAGCCAAGACTTAGGGACAGGGGGCTTTTACGAGCAGTACTTC.

The chain uses TRBV28 and TRBJ2-7; possibly TRBD2 for D (5 bases). The CDR3 extends over 12 amino acids. Per the germline V gene, CDR1 is MDHEN and CDR2 is SYDVKM. V was clipped by 3 bases and J by 3 bases, with 6 bases between them. CDR3 in amino acids: CASSFRGYEQYF. The CDR3 coding sequence is TGTGCCAGCAGTTTCCGGGGCTACGAGCAGTACTTC.

This chain links TRBV18 with TRBJ2-1; 7 bases match TRBD1. V lost 5 bases, J lost 4 bases, and 11 bases stayed unmatched. Germline V gene lookup returns CDR1 KGHSH and CDR2 LQKENI. CDR3 length: 16 amino acids. The CDR3 is CASSKAQGRSYNEQFF. The CDR3 nucleotides are TGTGCCAGCTCAAAAGCACAGGGGAGATCATACAATGAGCAGTTCTTC. The full variable domain, its missing parts supplied by reference TRBV18 and TRBJ2-1, is NAGVMQNPRHLVRRRGQEARLRCSPMKGHSHVYWYRQLPEEGLKFMVYLQKENIIDESGMPKERFSAEFPKEGPSILRIQQVVRGDSAAYFCASSKAQGRSYNEQFFGPGTRLTVL.

The gene calls are TRBV27 and TRBJ2-3, with a tentative D call TRBD2 (7 bases). CDR3 length: 16 residues. V lost 2 bases and J 3 bases, leaving 15 bases between the germline ends. Germline V gives CDR1 MNHEY, CDR2 SMNVEV (reference sequence). The CDR3 DNA sequence: TGTGCCAGCAGTTTACCCCCGGGGGGCAGGACAGATACGCAGTATTTT. Its translation is CASSLPPGGRTDTQYF.

This clone has only one observation. This chain joins TRBV9 and TRBJ2-1; D is uncertain. V was pared by 1 base and J by 8 bases, with 10 bases between. The CDR3 is made up of 13 amino acids. Germline assignment: CDR1 SGDLS and CDR2 YYNGEE. CDR3 in amino acids: CASSVRPSDEQFF. In DNA form, the CDR3 reads TGTGCCAGCAGCGTAAGACCCAGCGATGAGCAGTTCTTC.

The rearrangement uses TRBV24-1 and TRBJ2-1; the D gene is possibly TRBD1 (6 bases). The V gene's germline CDR1 is KGHDR and CDR2 SFDVKD. Trimming took off 2 bases at V and 1 base at J, with 11 bases between the two ends. The CDR3 contains 16 residues. The CDR3 nucleotides are TGTGCCACCAGTGATTCAGGGGTTGGGTCCTACAATGAGCAGTTCTTC. The encoded protein is CATSDSGVGSYNEQFF.

The rearrangement links TRBV28 to TRBJ1-2; TRBD1 might be the D (6 bases). The germline CDR1 and CDR2 sequences are MDHEN and SYDVKM. V dropped 9 bases and J dropped 6 bases, with 11 bases sitting between them. This CDR3 region has 11 residues. The CDR3 here is CASQQGHGYTF. The CDR3 nucleotides read TGTGCCAGTCAACAGGGCCATGGCTACACCTTC.

This clone has just a few counts. The chain employs TRBV24-1 and TRBJ2-4, with D possibly being TRBD2 (6 bases). The CDR3 spans 12 residues. The V gene lost 5 bases and the J gene lost 8 bases, with 9 bases spanning the gap. The germline V gene encodes CDR1 KGHDR and CDR2 SFDVKD. The DNA of the CDR3 is TGTGCCACCAGTGTGACGGGGGACATTCAGTACTTC. Amino acid sequence: CATSVTGDIQYF.

The chain is built from TRBV28 and TRBJ2-2; 8 bases line up with TRBD1. J lost 2 bases, V lost 5 bases, and 10 bases had no gene match. The CDR3 sequence is 17 residues long. Germline-derived CDR1 and CDR2 are MDHEN and SYDVKM. CDR3 sequence reads: CASSPPWTGRNTGELFF. CDR3 in DNA: TGTGCCAGCAGTCCCCCGTGGACAGGGCGAAACACCGGGGAGCTGTTTTTT.

This chain uses TRBV6-1 with TRBJ1-1; maybe TRBD1 (5 bases). Trimming shortened V by 2 bases and J by 4 bases, and 8 bases separated the two germline ends. This CDR3 contains 13 residues. The V gene's germline CDR1 is MNHNS and CDR2 SASEGT. The CDR3 coding sequence is TGTGCCAGCAGTGAACGACAGACCACTGAAGCTTTCTTT. The encoded protein is CASSERQTTEAFF.

V usage is TRBV23-1 and J usage is TRBJ1-5; a weak D match, TRBD1 (6 bases). TRBV23-1 is designated an ORF whose function remains uncertain. Trimming left V 0 bases short and J 5 bases short, with 14 bases between. This CDR3 region has 16 residues. DNA for the CDR3: TGCGCCAGCAGTCAATCGTTAGCGGGGGCTCATCAGCCCCAGCATTTT. Encoded protein: CASSQSLAGAHQPQHF.

The chain combines TRBV6-5 with TRBJ2-1, with 7 nucleotides matching TRBD2. J lost 2 bases, V lost 6 bases, and 7 bases had no gene match. This CDR3 is 15 amino acids long. CDR1 is MNHEY, CDR2 SVGAGI, per germline. In nucleotides, the CDR3 is TGTGCCAGCAGCCGAGGACTAGGTCCCTACAATGAGCAGTTCTTC. It is translated as CASSRGLGPYNEQFF.

This clone has more than one count but fewer than ten. The chain couples TRBV2 to TRBJ2-3; a weak D match, TRBD1 (6 bases). The CDR3 has 17 residues. Germline lookup yields CDR1 SNHLY and CDR2 FYNNEI. Trimming stripped 5 bases from V and 0 bases from J, with 18 bases between. In DNA, the CDR3 is TGTGCCAGCAGTCATATATTAACAGGGCGCAGCACAGATACGCAGTATTTT. It is translated as CASSHILTGRSTDTQYF.

This chain connects TRBV6-1 to TRBJ1-1, with D possibly TRBD1 on 6 matching bases. Trimming took 2 bases from V and 5 from J, leaving 15 bases between them. This CDR3 spans 15 amino acids. Germline V CDR1 and CDR2: MNHNS, SASEGT. The CDR3 loop is CASSENPRGRTEAFF. The CDR3 DNA follows: TGTGCCAGCAGTGAAAATCCCAGGGGACGTACTGAAGCTTTCTTT.

V usage is TRBV5-1 and J usage is TRBJ1-2; TRBD1 is a possible D gene (6 bases). Germline CDR1 SGHRS, CDR2 YFSETQ. The CDR3 runs 16 residues. V lost 6 bases to trimming and J lost 6 bases, with 24 bases between them. CDR3 residues: CASKITGKPTGDGYTF. CDR3 DNA sequence: TGCGCCAGCAAAATAACAGGGAAACCCACGGGTGATGGCTACACCTTC.

CDR3: CATSEAGELFF. The CDR3 DNA is TGTGCCACCAGTGAGGCCGGGGAGCTGTTTTTT. The J gene is TRBJ2-2, the V gene TRBV15; no clear D. Per the germline V gene, CDR1 is LNHNV and CDR2 is YYDKDF (reference sequence). The CDR3 length is 11 residues. Trimming stripped 6 bases from V and 6 bases from J, with 5 bases between.

This chain uses TRBV2 with TRBJ1-2; no firm D call. Per the germline V gene, CDR1 is SNHLY and CDR2 is FYNNEI. Trimming left V 0 bases short and J 4 bases short, with 9 bases between. This CDR3 comprises 14 residues. CDR3 sequence: CASSEALSIYGYTF. The CDR3, as DNA: TGTGCCAGCAGTGAAGCCCTTAGTATCTATGGCTACACCTTC.

This rearrangement joins TRBV24-1 to TRBJ2-5; 7 bases match TRBD1. There are 16 residues in the CDR3. The J segment lost 2 bases and the V segment lost 4 bases, leaving 9 bases of the junction unmatched. CDR1 and CDR2 from the germline V gene are KGHDR and SFDVKD. CDR3 nucleotide sequence: TGTGCCACCAGTGAAACCGGACAACAGGGGCAAGAGACCCAGTACTTC. This translates into CATSETGQQGQETQYF.

Here the CDR3 DNA reads TGTGCCAGCAGTAGAACAGGGGGCGAGCAGTACGTC. It encodes CASSRTGGEQYV. This rearrangement joins TRBV11-3 to TRBJ2-7; 8 bases align to TRBD1. V lost 6 bases, J lost 6 bases, and 4 bases stayed unmatched. CDR1 and CDR2 from the germline V gene are SGHNT and YENEEA. The CDR3 is 12 residues long.

The rearrangement joins TRBV10-1 to TRBJ2-5, with 8 bases fitting TRBD2. The CDR3 covers 15 residues. V was pared by 4 bases and J by 0 bases, with 4 bases of the junction left unmatched. Germline V CDR1 and CDR2: WNHNN, SYGVQD (reference sequence). CDR3 protein: CASSGVAGNQETQYF. The CDR3, as DNA: TGCGCCAGCAGTGGAGTAGCGGGGAACCAAGAGACCCAGTACTTC.